These 30 T cell receptor beta chains were sequenced from one sample in a study of CD8 T cells in ankylosing spondylitis. Study-wide results and limits: Characteristic, it appeared, of ankylosing spondylitis blood was a TCR beta motif of roughly eight highly homologous variants.

For these TCRs, the target antigens are not known. TCRdb reprocessed the 5' RACE reads via MiXCR and lists one record per CDR3 protein. Here the sample spans 450,000 to 550,000 distinct CDR3 sequences, roughly 5% being singletons. The sample taken for sequencing was blood, either unsorted or a sorted T cell fraction (not recorded which). All receptors derive from a male donor with ankylosing spondylitis.

The rearrangement links TRBV18 to TRBJ1-1; the D gene is possibly TRBD1 (6 bases). In germline, CDR1 is KGHSH, CDR2 LQKENI. Trimming cost V 4 bases and J 8 bases, with 14 bases left between them. This CDR3 contains 13 residues. The DNA for the CDR3 is TGTGCCAGCTCACGGGGGCCGGTGGGGGAAGCTTTCTTT. Translated, it gives CASSRGPVGEAFF.

The sample holds a few counts of this clonotype. The chain couples TRBV5-6 to TRBJ2-4; D not resolved. V lost 1 base, J lost 7 bases, and 9 bases lay in between. The V gene's germline CDR1 is SGHDT and CDR2 YYEEEE. The CDR3 is 13 amino acids. The CDR3 sequence is CASSLWGLNIQYF. The CDR3 DNA follows: TGTGCCAGCAGCTTGTGGGGATTGAACATTCAGTACTTC.

The table lists this clonotype with many counts. This rearrangement joins TRBV20-1 to TRBJ2-2, with D perhaps matching TRBD1 or TRBD2 (6 bases each). With 0 bases removed from V and 4 bases from J, the gap between germline ends came to 15 bases. Germline CDR1 and CDR2: DFQATT and SNEGSKA (reference sequence). The CDR3 spans 16 residues. This chain's CDR3 is CSARERGRGLTGELFF. In DNA, the CDR3 is TGCAGTGCTAGAGAAAGGGGCAGGGGACTCACCGGGGAGCTGTTTTTT.

This clonotype was counted many times. The chain joins TRBV20-1 to TRBJ2-5, with D unresolved. Looked up from germline, CDR1 is DFQATT and CDR2 is SNEGSKA (reference sequence). The V end lost 2 bases, the J end lost 5 bases, and 6 bases lay between the germline ends. This CDR3 is built from 11 residues. CDR3: CSARLVETQYF. The CDR3 DNA sequence: TGCAGTGCTAGACTAGTCGAGACCCAGTACTTC.

This clonotype was counted at least ten times. The V call is TRBV7-9, the J call TRBJ1-1; no definite D call. V dropped 5 bases and J dropped 7 bases, with 8 bases sitting between them. Germline CDR1 and CDR2: SEHNR and FQNEAQ (reference sequence). The CDR3 is 11 residues long. This CDR3 is CASSEMFEAFF. The CDR3 DNA sequence: TGTGCCAGCAGCGAGATGTTTGAAGCTTTCTTT.

This clonotype was seen ten or more times. The rearrangement joins TRBV7-9 to TRBJ1-1; a possible D gene is TRBD1 (5 bases). There are 16 residues in the CDR3. CDR1 SEHNR and CDR2 FQNEAQ come from the germline V gene (reference sequence). Trimming cost V 5 bases and J 1 base, with 17 bases left between them. CDR3 amino acids: CASSPARRRGNTEAFF. As DNA, the CDR3 is TGTGCCAGCAGCCCGGCCCGCAGAAGGGGGAACACTGAAGCTTTCTTT.

This clonotype was recorded at least ten times. V is TRBV18 and J is TRBJ1-1; D is perhaps TRBD1 (6 bases). The germline V gene encodes CDR1 KGHSH and CDR2 LQKENI. The CDR3 covers 16 residues. V lost 4 bases to trimming and J lost 0 bases, with 15 bases between them. CDR3 residues: CASSHNPGQLNTEAFF. The CDR3 nucleotides are TGTGCCAGCTCACATAACCCCGGACAGTTGAACACTGAAGCTTTCTTT.

This clonotype was detected ten times or more. This sequence joins TRBV12-3 or TRBV12-4 and TRBJ1-2; D is unclear. V lost 8 bases and J 8 bases, leaving 9 bases between the germline ends. The CDR3 runs to 10 residues. The CDR3 sequence is CASGVAGYTF. CDR3 DNA sequence: TGTGCCAGCGGGGTCGCGGGCTACACCTTC.

This clonotype has only a few counts. This chain joins TRBV30 and TRBJ1-2; no reliable D call. There are 11 residues in the CDR3. From germline, CDR1 is GTSNPN and CDR2 SVGIG (reference sequence). Deletions cut 1 base from V and 8 bases from J, with 8 bases between. CDR3: CAWSGGYGYTF. In nucleotides, the CDR3 is TGTGCCTGGAGTGGAGGTTACGGCTACACCTTC.

This clonotype was seen ten or more times. The chain has TRBV5-1 and TRBJ1-1; D possibly corresponds to TRBD1 (5 bases). The CDR3 totals 14 residues. Germline V gene data show CDR1 as SGHRS and CDR2 as YFSETQ. Deletions cut 0 bases from V and 3 bases from J, with 9 bases between. CDR3 sequence: CASSLGPGDTEAFF. CDR3 DNA sequence: TGCGCCAGCAGCTTGGGGCCGGGGGACACTGAAGCTTTCTTT.

Ten or more counts support this clonotype. The V call is TRBV24-1, the J call TRBJ2-7; TRBD1 is a possible D gene (6 bases). Germline loops: CDR1 KGHDR, CDR2 SFDVKD. With 6 bases removed from V and 1 base from J, the gap between germline ends came to 12 bases. The CDR3 is 14 residues long. CDR3 sequence: CATSRTDSSYEQYF. The DNA of the CDR3 is TGTGCCACCAGTCGGACAGACTCGTCCTACGAGCAGTACTTC.

At least ten counts were recorded for this clonotype. The chain uses TRBV20-1 and TRBJ1-2; D not certain. The length of the CDR3 is 13 residues. V gave up 2 bases and J gave up 7 bases, with 14 bases separating them. From germline, CDR1 is DFQATT and CDR2 SNEGSKA (reference sequence). For the CDR3, the DNA is TGCAGTGCTAGACTCCCAGAAGGTCGTGGCTACACCTTC. Its translation is CSARLPEGRGYTF.

This clonotype was recorded at least ten times. J is TRBJ2-1 and V is TRBV5-1; TRBD2 agrees at 9 bases. The CDR3 loop spans 16 amino acids. Germline V CDR1 and CDR2: SGHRS, YFSETQ. V gave up 4 bases and J gave up 7 bases; unmatched junction bases: 12. The CDR3 coding sequence is TGCGCCAGCAGCCCAATCGGCGGGAGGGCGGGGAATGAGCAGTTCTTC. It translates to CASSPIGGRAGNEQFF.

This clonotype came up a few times. This sequence joins TRBV6-2 or TRBV6-3 and TRBJ2-1, with D unresolved. CDR3 length: 13 amino acids. The germline gives CDR1 MNHEY, CDR2 SVGEGT. The V and J ends lost 7 bases and 6 bases respectively, with 13 bases between them. The CDR3 sequence: CASTPGLPNEQFF. The CDR3 coding sequence is TGTGCCAGCACCCCGGGCCTTCCCAATGAGCAGTTCTTC.

This clonotype was observed many times. The chain is built from TRBV7-2 and TRBJ1-1, with D unresolved. V lost 1 base and J lost 10, with 16 bases in between. The CDR3 totals 14 residues. The germline V gene has CDR1 SGHTA and CDR2 FQGNSA. The CDR3 DNA reads as TGTGCCAGCAGCTTAGTTCTGGGCCCCGTATTAGCTTTCTTT. Translated: CASSLVLGPVLAFF.

This clonotype was detected many times. The chain joins TRBV4-3 to TRBJ1-5; 7 bases map to TRBD1. V lost 0 bases, J lost 3 bases, and 5 bases stayed unmatched. From germline, CDR1 is LGHNA and CDR2 YSLEER. The CDR3 is 16 amino acids. In nucleotides, the CDR3 is TGCGCCAGCAGCCAAGAGTTACAGGGGCTCAATCAGCCCCAGCATTTT. It translates to CASSQELQGLNQPQHF.

This clonotype occurred a few times. J is TRBJ2-7 and V is TRBV6-2 or TRBV6-3, with D perhaps matching TRBD1 (5 bases). V gave up 1 base and J gave up 5 bases, with 6 bases separating them. The germline CDR1 and CDR2 sequences are MNHEY and SVGEGT. The length of the CDR3 is 12 residues. CDR3 amino acids: CASSYFRDEQYF. Written as DNA, the CDR3 is TGTGCCAGCAGTTACTTCAGGGACGAGCAGTACTTC.

This clonotype was seen more than once but under ten times. The CDR3 loop reads CASSRPGGGYNEQFF. The CDR3 coding sequence is TGCGCCAGCAGCCGACCGGGAGGCGGGTACAATGAGCAGTTCTTC. The V and J genes are TRBV4-3 and TRBJ2-1; 7 bases agree with TRBD2. The V segment lost 4 bases and the J segment 4 bases; nucleotides outside the gene matches: 7. CDR1 is LGHNA, CDR2 YSLEER, per germline. The CDR3 loop spans 15 amino acids.

This clonotype was detected many times. The rearrangement uses TRBV4-1 and TRBJ2-4; D remains ambiguous. The V and J ends lost 0 bases and 1 base respectively, with 7 bases between them. In germline, CDR1 is MGHRA, CDR2 YSYEKL. CDR3 length: 15 amino acids. The DNA for the CDR3 is TGCGCCAGCAGCCAAGACGCGTTTGCCAAAAACATTCAGTACTTC. Protein sequence: CASSQDAFAKNIQYF.

This clonotype was counted many times. This chain connects TRBV7-9 to TRBJ1-1, with 11 bases that match TRBD1. The ends lost 3 bases at V and 5 bases at J; junction bases unmatched: 2. The CDR3 contains 14 residues. The germline gives CDR1 SEHNR, CDR2 FQNEAQ (reference sequence). As DNA, the CDR3 is TGTGCCAGCAGCTTGCGGGACAGGGGGACTGAAGCTTTCTTT. It is translated as CASSLRDRGTEAFF.

Many counts were recorded for this clonotype. The V gene is TRBV5-1, the J gene TRBJ2-1; D not certain. Germline CDR1 and CDR2: SGHRS and YFSETQ. Trimming shortened V by 2 bases and J by 3 bases, and 15 bases separated the two germline ends. The CDR3 spans 16 residues. CDR3 sequence reads: CASSLDPLRVYNEQFF. CDR3 coding DNA: TGCGCCAGCAGCTTAGACCCGTTACGTGTCTACAATGAGCAGTTCTTC.

This clonotype was picked up many times. The J gene is TRBJ2-7, the V gene TRBV29-1, with D perhaps matching TRBD1 or TRBD2 (5 bases each). Germline V gives CDR1 SQVTM, CDR2 ANQGSEA. Trimming cost V 6 bases and J 0 bases, with 12 bases left between them. CDR3 length: 13 amino acids. Here the CDR3 reads CSVRGSYSYEQYF. The CDR3 DNA is TGCAGCGTCCGGGGCAGTTACTCCTACGAGCAGTACTTC.

This clonotype was seen repeatedly, ten times or more. The chain links TRBV4-2 to TRBJ2-1; D is ambiguous. Germline CDR1 is LGHNA and CDR2 is YNFKEQ. The length of the CDR3 is 13 residues. The V and J ends lost 0 bases and 6 bases respectively, with 6 bases between them. The CDR3: CASSQDYLNEQFF. CDR3 nucleotide sequence: TGTGCCAGCAGCCAAGACTACCTCAATGAGCAGTTCTTC.

The gene calls are TRBV4-3 and TRBJ2-7; TRBD1 or TRBD2 may be the D gene (6 bases each). This CDR3 is 16 amino acids long. Germline V gene sequence: CDR1 LGHNA, CDR2 YSLEER. V lost 3 bases and J 2 bases, leaving 17 bases between the germline ends. The CDR3 coding sequence is TGCGCCAGCAGCCATCTAAGGGGGGTTTCCCCCTACGAGCAGTACTTC. Its protein is CASSHLRGVSPYEQYF.

The chain is built from TRBV6-1 and TRBJ1-5; no reliable D call. Trimming left V 6 bases short and J 0 bases short, with 12 bases between. The CDR3 has 15 residues. Germline V gives CDR1 MNHNS, CDR2 SASEGT. CDR3 DNA: TGTGCCAGCAGCGCCTTACCCGATAGCAATCAGCCCCAGCATTTT. Translating gives CASSALPDSNQPQHF.

This clonotype was seen many times. The chain couples TRBV6-1 to TRBJ2-1; TRBD2 matches at 7 bases. Trimming removed 2 bases from V and 10 bases from J; junction bases left unmatched: 5. The V gene's germline CDR1 is MNHNS and CDR2 SASEGT. This CDR3 comprises 13 residues. Written as DNA, the CDR3 is TGTGCCAGCAGTGAAAAAGGGCGGGAGGAGCAGTTCTTC. Translating it yields CASSEKGREEQFF.

The sample holds many counts of this clonotype. The rearrangement uses TRBV27 and TRBJ2-7; TRBD1 agrees at 9 bases. The length of the CDR3 is 14 residues. Trimming cost V 8 bases and J 4 bases; bases outside gene matches: 9. Germline lookup yields CDR1 MNHEY and CDR2 SMNVEV (reference sequence). The CDR3: CASHSGTGWYEQYF. The CDR3 DNA reads as TGTGCCAGCCACTCCGGGACAGGGTGGTACGAGCAGTACTTC.

This clonotype came up many times. This chain connects TRBV29-1 to TRBJ1-1; D is possibly TRBD1 (6 bases). The CDR3 spans 11 residues. With 3 bases removed from V and 4 bases from J, the gap between germline ends came to 6 bases. Per germline, CDR1 SQVTM and CDR2 ANQGSEA. The CDR3 region has the DNA TGCAGCGTTGACAGGGGCACTGAAGCTTTCTTT. This gives the protein CSVDRGTEAFF.

Ten or more counts support this clonotype. The gene calls are TRBV29-1 and TRBJ2-3; tentatively, D is TRBD1 (6 bases). V dropped 4 bases and J dropped 2 bases, with 10 bases sitting between them. The CDR3 sequence is 13 residues long. CDR1 is SQVTM and CDR2 is ANQGSEA in the germline V gene. The chain's CDR3 is CSVGGLATDTQYF. CDR3 nucleotides: TGCAGCGTTGGGGGGCTAGCCACAGATACGCAGTATTTT.

This clonotype was found many times. In DNA, the CDR3 is TGTGCCAGCAGTTTATTCGGGGGGCCGAGCAATCAGCCCCAGCATTTT. It specifies CASSLFGGPSNQPQHF. The V call is TRBV28, the J call TRBJ1-5; tentative D call: TRBD1 (6 bases). With 1 base removed from V and 1 base from J, the gap between germline ends came to 11 bases. The CDR3 extends over 16 amino acids. Germline loops: CDR1 MDHEN, CDR2 SYDVKM.